These 20 T cell receptor beta chains originate from one sample sequenced in a study of T cells in Graves' hyperthyroidism and ophthalmopathy. RNA transcripts provided the source from which TCR beta CDR3 regions were amplified. HTBI primers drove first-round RT-PCR of the TCR CDR3. TCRdb re-called the multiplex PCR reads through MiXCR, storing one row per CDR3 protein. The repertoire consists of approximately 490,000 distinct CDR3 sequences, with about 22% occurring once and the leading ten covering around 54%. The material sequenced was blood. The origin of the receptors is a woman aged 70-85 years with Graves' ophthalmopathy.

This clonotype was detected only a few times. The chain is built from TRBV5-6 and TRBJ1-2, with D unresolved. The germline V gene has CDR1 SGHDT and CDR2 YYEEEE. V lost 4 bases and J lost 0, with 10 bases in between. The CDR3 totals 14 residues. The CDR3 bases are TGTGCCAGCAGCCACGGGTTGACTAACTATGGCTACACCTTC. This encodes CASSHGLTNYGYTF.

In this sample, this clonotype turned up a few times. This sequence joins TRBV11-3 and TRBJ2-1; TRBD1 agrees at 7 bases. Germline CDR1 SGHNT, CDR2 YENEEA. CDR3 length: 15 residues. V gave up 2 bases and J gave up 6 bases; unmatched junction bases: 7. CDR3 loop: CASSLRQGPSNEQFF. The CDR3 DNA is TGTGCCAGCAGCTTAAGACAGGGACCCTCCAATGAGCAGTTCTTC.

The genes are TRBV7-9 and TRBJ1-2, with D possibly being TRBD1 (5 bases). In germline, CDR1 is SEHNR, CDR2 FQNEAQ (reference sequence). This CDR3 is 13 amino acids long. V was shortened by 3 bases and J by 8 bases, with 13 bases between the two germline ends. CDR3 nucleotide sequence: TGTGCCAGCAGCTTTGAAGGACCAGGGGGCTACACCTTC. Protein: CASSFEGPGGYTF.

This clonotype came up many times. The chain uses TRBV7-2 and TRBJ2-4, with 7 bases lining up with TRBD1. The trim removed 4 bases at V and 0 bases at J, leaving 6 bases unmatched. The CDR3 is 16 residues long. CDR1 and CDR2 from the germline V gene are SGHTA and FQGNSA. DNA for the CDR3: TGTGCCAGCAGCTCTCGACAGGGTCAAGCCAAAAACATTCAGTACTTC. Residues: CASSSRQGQAKNIQYF.

At least ten counts were recorded for this clonotype. This chain joins TRBV3-1 and TRBJ2-1, with 7 nucleotides matching TRBD1. The CDR3 has 13 amino acids. The germline V gene has CDR1 LGHDT and CDR2 YNNKEL (reference sequence). Losses at the gene ends were 4 bases for V and 6 bases for J; bases not matched to a gene: 3. The CDR3 region is CASSRDSANEQFF. The CDR3 DNA sequence: TGTGCCAGCAGCCGGGACAGCGCCAATGAGCAGTTCTTC.

This clonotype has more than one count but fewer than ten. The chain carries TRBV6-1 and TRBJ2-1; 7 bases are a match to TRBD2. Germline CDR1 MNHNS, CDR2 SASEGT. The trim removed 5 bases at V and 13 bases at J, leaving 11 bases unmatched. The CDR3 contains 13 residues. The CDR3 DNA follows: TGTGCCAGCAGTACCTTAGGGCGGGAGCTTCAGTTCTTC. This codes for CASSTLGRELQFF.

This clonotype came up many times. J is TRBJ1-1 and V is TRBV27; D call uncertain. Germline V CDR1 and CDR2: MNHEY, SMNVEV (reference sequence). CDR3 size: 14 residues. Trimming stripped 3 bases from V and 4 bases from J, with 12 bases between. CDR3 region: CASSFRRGGTEAFF. The CDR3 bases are TGTGCCAGCAGTTTCCGACGAGGAGGCACTGAAGCTTTCTTT.

V is TRBV7-3 and J is TRBJ2-7; 8 nucleotides align to TRBD2. J gave up 0 bases and V 5 bases, and 9 bases lay outside the gene matches. Germline lookup yields CDR1 SGHTA and CDR2 FQGTGA. This CDR3 has 16 residues. CDR3 sequence reads: CASSLSGTSSSYEQYF. For the CDR3, the DNA is TGTGCCAGCAGCCTATCCGGGACTAGTTCCTCCTACGAGCAGTACTTC.

This clonotype showed up just a few times. The chain links TRBV5-1 to TRBJ2-7; 9 positions agree with TRBD2. Germline V gene lookup returns CDR1 SGHRS and CDR2 YFSETQ. The CDR3 runs 13 residues. With V trimmed by 7 bases and J by 6 bases, 8 bases remained unmatched. The CDR3 loop is CASGRSGSGEQYF. DNA for the CDR3: TGCGCCAGCGGCCGTAGCGGGAGCGGCGAGCAGTACTTC.

This clonotype was seen many times. J is TRBJ1-5 and V is TRBV6-5; D ambiguous. Trimming removed 6 bases at V and 0 bases at J, with 3 bases between. Germline V gene data show CDR1 as MNHEY and CDR2 as SVGAGI. The CDR3 is made up of 12 amino acids. The CDR3 coding sequence is TGTGCCAGCAGGTCTAGCAATCAGCCCCAGCATTTT. Its translation is CASRSSNQPQHF.

The sample holds a few counts of this clonotype. The chain uses TRBV6-1 and TRBJ2-7, with D unresolved. The CDR3 is 14 residues long. Germline V gene lookup returns CDR1 MNHNS and CDR2 SASEGT. The V end was cut by 5 bases, the J end by 5 bases, with 16 bases between. CDR3 sequence: CASSQDGISNEQYF. The CDR3 DNA follows: TGTGCCAGCAGTCAGGATGGAATATCCAACGAGCAGTACTTC.

The chain carries TRBV18 and TRBJ2-3; the match to TRBD1 covers 7 bases. V shed 6 bases, J shed 5 bases, and the junction held 2 bases outside the gene matches. Germline V gene lookup returns CDR1 KGHSH and CDR2 LQKENI. This CDR3 is 12 amino acids long. CDR3 sequence reads: CASSTGVDTQYF. CDR3 coding DNA: TGTGCCAGCTCCACAGGGGTAGATACGCAGTATTTT.

Only a few counts were recorded for this clonotype. This chain links TRBV20-1 with TRBJ2-7, with D unresolved. The CDR3 contains 15 residues. Germline loops: CDR1 DFQATT, CDR2 SNEGSKA (reference sequence). Trimming removed 0 bases from V and 4 bases from J, with 16 bases in between. CDR3 amino acids: CSARDPSGPSYEQYF. In DNA form, the CDR3 reads TGCAGTGCTAGAGATCCGTCCGGACCATCATACGAGCAGTACTTC.

This clonotype was picked up many times. The rearrangement uses TRBV6-1 and TRBJ2-1, with TRBD2 matching 12 bases. CDR3 length: 20 residues. J lost 0 bases, V lost 2 bases, and 11 bases had no gene match. Germline loops: CDR1 MNHNS, CDR2 SASEGT. CDR3 sequence: CASSELSGLAGASSYNEQFF. The CDR3 bases are TGTGCCAGCAGTGAATTATCGGGACTAGCGGGTGCCAGCTCCTACAATGAGCAGTTCTTC.

With respect to this clonotype: A read error may be the cause here, since a much bigger clone is one base away. The chain joins TRBV28 to TRBJ2-1; D is unresolved. CDR3 length: 13 residues. The germline V gene has CDR1 MDHEN and CDR2 SYDVKM. V was pared by 4 bases and J by 10 bases, with 14 bases between. CDR3 bases: TGTGCCAGCAGTTCCTACCCCTCGAGCGAGCAGTTCTTC. Encoded protein: CASSSYPSSEQFF.

This clonotype was seen repeatedly, ten times or more. The chain combines TRBV28 with TRBJ1-5; TRBD1 is a possible D gene (5 bases). V lost 5 bases and J 9 bases, leaving 20 bases between the germline ends. Germline assignment: CDR1 MDHEN and CDR2 SYDVKM. There are 15 residues in the CDR3. In nucleotides, the CDR3 is TGTGCCAGCAGTCTTCCCGGGACTGGCCAATGGCCCCAGCATTTT. Its protein is CASSLPGTGQWPQHF.

In its sample, this clonotype was seen many times. The rearrangement links TRBV28 to TRBJ2-1; TRBD1 agrees at 7 bases. V lost 6 bases to trimming and J lost 4 bases; unmatched junction nucleotides: 12. The V gene's germline CDR1 is MDHEN and CDR2 SYDVKM. The CDR3 spans 16 residues. Here the CDR3 DNA reads TGTGCCAGCAGGGCTGGAACAGGGGCGGCTTACAATGAGCAGTTCTTC. It is translated as CASRAGTGAAYNEQFF.

This clonotype has ten or more counts. The CDR3 DNA reads as TGTGCCACCGTACCTCAGGGCGGAGTCTACGAGCAGTACTTC. Amino acids: CATVPQGGVYEQYF. J is TRBJ2-7 and V is TRBV6-1, with a possible D match to TRBD1 (5 bases). Trimming removed 10 bases from V and 3 bases from J, with 19 bases in between. Germline V gene sequence: CDR1 MNHNS, CDR2 SASEGT. The length of the CDR3 is 14 residues.

J is TRBJ2-1 and V is TRBV10-1; TRBD2 matches 7 bases. In germline, CDR1 is WNHNN, CDR2 SYGVQD (reference sequence). V trimming: 6 bases; J trimming: 7 bases; junction bases outside the gene matches: 6. The CDR3 contains 13 residues. DNA for the CDR3: TGCGCCAGCAGCAAAGCGGGAAAGAATGAGCAGTTCTTC. Translating gives CASSKAGKNEQFF.

This chain joins TRBV20-1 and TRBJ1-1; 8 bases line up with TRBD1. Trimming at V came to 4 bases and at J to 7 bases, leaving 5 bases not matched to a gene. The V gene's germline CDR1 is DFQATT and CDR2 SNEGSKA (reference sequence). This CDR3 spans 12 amino acids. The CDR3 DNA reads TGCAGTGCTACGACAGGGGAGAGTGAAGCTTTCTTT. Protein sequence: CSATTGESEAFF.